Shown below are 11 T cell receptor beta chains from a single sample sequenced in a study of cytomegalovirus exposure and HLA in healthy donors. In the PCR, 60 Vbeta and 13 Jbeta primers were used. Clones were read by immunoSEQ multiplex PCR, and TCRdb kept only the in-frame ones, dropping some. The sample gives roughly 130,000 clones, just under 80% of which show up once; 5% to 5.5% is in the top ten. The source material was PBMCs. These receptors all come from a man under 40 in good health and CMV-seronegative.

The chain has TRBV19 and TRBJ2-5, with TRBD1 as a possible D gene (6 bases). The CDR3 has 14 amino acids. Trimming removed 1 base at V and 5 bases at J, with 11 bases between. Germline values: CDR1 LNHDA, CDR2 SQIVND (reference sequence). The CDR3: CASSIGQGTETQYF. The CDR3 DNA reads TGTGCCAGTAGTATAGGTCAGGGGACGGAGACCCAGTACTTC.

This clone was seen only a few times. The chain employs TRBV5-1 and TRBJ2-3, with D maybe TRBD1 (5 bases). This CDR3 has 13 residues. The germline V gene encodes CDR1 SGHRS and CDR2 YFSETQ. V lost 5 bases to trimming and J lost 0 bases, with 7 bases between them. The CDR3: CASSQGSTDTQYF. As DNA, the CDR3 is TGCGCCAGCAGTCAGGGTAGCACAGATACGCAGTATTTT.

The chain combines TRBV4-3 with TRBJ1-1; TRBD1 aligns across 8 bases. Germline CDR1 is LGHNA and CDR2 is YSLEER. Trimming took 3 bases from V and 7 from J; bases not matched to a gene: 7. CDR3 length: 14 residues. CDR3: CASSHRQGLFEAFF. The CDR3 DNA follows: TGCGCCAGCAGCCACCGACAGGGGTTGTTTGAAGCTTTCTTT.

This clone was counted only a few times. The chain employs TRBV6-5 and TRBJ2-7; TRBD2 matches at 9 bases. V lost 10 bases to trimming and J lost 5 bases; unmatched junction nucleotides: 15. Looked up from germline, CDR1 is MNHEY and CDR2 is SVGAGI. This CDR3 spans 15 amino acids. The CDR3 DNA reads as TGTGCCACCCTAGGCGGTAGTAGCGGGAGAAACGAGCAGTACTTC. It is translated as CATLGGSSGRNEQYF.

This rearrangement joins TRBV6-1 to TRBJ2-7; 9 positions agree with TRBD2. V lost 1 base and J lost 1; bases outside the gene matches: 5. Germline V gene sequence: CDR1 MNHNS, CDR2 SASEGT. This CDR3 is 16 amino acids long. CDR3 residues: CASSEGLAGPSYEQYF. In DNA form, the CDR3 reads TGTGCCAGCAGTGAAGGTCTAGCGGGGCCATCCTACGAGCAGTACTTC.

The V gene is TRBV20-1, the J gene TRBJ2-7, with no clear D. This CDR3 comprises 11 residues. Between the trimmed V and J ends, which lost 5 bases and 3 bases, there was a span of 8 bases. Germline V gene lookup returns CDR1 DFQATT and CDR2 SNEGSKA (reference sequence). The CDR3 here is CSALSNYEQYF. The CDR3 region has the DNA TGCAGTGCTCTCTCTAACTACGAGCAGTACTTC.

The rearrangement joins TRBV6-1 to TRBJ1-1, with D maybe TRBD1 (5 bases). The CDR3 is 13 amino acids. Germline values: CDR1 MNHNS, CDR2 SASEGT. Trimming stripped 6 bases from V and 11 bases from J, with 19 bases between. The CDR3 bases are TGTGCCAGCAGAGCCGCAGACAGTCTTCGGGCTTTCTTT. This sequence encodes CASRAADSLRAFF.

The J gene is TRBJ2-4, the V gene TRBV5-1; 7 nucleotides line up with TRBD2. V dropped 4 bases and J dropped 0; count of bases not matched to a gene: 10. Germline V CDR1 and CDR2: SGHRS, YFSETQ. This CDR3 has 17 amino acids. CDR3: CASSPGGSTVAKNIQYF. The DNA of the CDR3 is TGCGCCAGCAGCCCGGGGGGAAGTACAGTAGCCAAAAACATTCAGTACTTC.

V is TRBV19 and J is TRBJ2-4; no clear D gene. Germline V gene sequence: CDR1 LNHDA, CDR2 SQIVND (reference sequence). Trimming removed 0 bases from V and 0 bases from J, with 15 bases in between. The CDR3 consists of 18 residues. DNA of the CDR3: TGTGCCAGTAGTATAGAGGAGAGCTTAGGATTAGCCAAAAACATTCAGTACTTC. Amino acids: CASSIEESLGLAKNIQYF.

This clone was recorded a few times. This rearrangement joins TRBV10-3 to TRBJ1-1; tentative D call: TRBD1 (5 bases). Trimming pared 7 bases from V and 3 bases from J, leaving 15 bases between. The CDR3 is 14 residues long. In germline, CDR1 is ENHRY, CDR2 SYGVKD. Written as DNA, the CDR3 is TGTGCCATCAATGGACAAGAACGGGACACTGAAGCTTTCTTT. Its protein is CAINGQERDTEAFF.

The chain recombines TRBV7-6 with TRBJ2-1; 9 bases agree with TRBD2. The CDR3 runs 14 residues. Losses at the gene ends were 5 bases for V and 10 bases for J; bases not matched to a gene: 9. Germline values: CDR1 SGHVS, CDR2 FNYEAQ. The CDR3 sequence: CASSQTSGSIEQFF. DNA for the CDR3: TGTGCCAGCAGCCAAACTAGCGGGTCTATAGAGCAGTTCTTC.